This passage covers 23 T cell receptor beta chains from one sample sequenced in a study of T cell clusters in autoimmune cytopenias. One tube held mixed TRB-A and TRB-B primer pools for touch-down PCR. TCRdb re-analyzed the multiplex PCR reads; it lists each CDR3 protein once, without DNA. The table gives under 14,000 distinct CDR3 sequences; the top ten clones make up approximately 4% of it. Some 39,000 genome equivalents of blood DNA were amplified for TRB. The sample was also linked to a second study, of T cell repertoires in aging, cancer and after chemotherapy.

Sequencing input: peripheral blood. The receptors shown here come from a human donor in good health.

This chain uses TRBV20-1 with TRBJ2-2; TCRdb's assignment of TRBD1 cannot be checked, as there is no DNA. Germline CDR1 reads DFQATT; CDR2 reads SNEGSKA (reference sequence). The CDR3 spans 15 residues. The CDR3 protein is CSARGAGFNTGELFF.

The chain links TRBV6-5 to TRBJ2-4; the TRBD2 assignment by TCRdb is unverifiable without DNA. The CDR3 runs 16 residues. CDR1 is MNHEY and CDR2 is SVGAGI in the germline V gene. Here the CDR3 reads CASSPTTSGGSNIQYF.

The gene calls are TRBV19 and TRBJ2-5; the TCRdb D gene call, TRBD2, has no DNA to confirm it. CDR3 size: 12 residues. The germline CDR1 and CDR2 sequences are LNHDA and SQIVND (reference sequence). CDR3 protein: CASSMGGETQYF.

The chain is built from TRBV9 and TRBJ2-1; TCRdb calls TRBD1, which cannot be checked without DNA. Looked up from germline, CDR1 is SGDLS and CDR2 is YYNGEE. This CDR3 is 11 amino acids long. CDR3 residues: CASGQGDEQFF.

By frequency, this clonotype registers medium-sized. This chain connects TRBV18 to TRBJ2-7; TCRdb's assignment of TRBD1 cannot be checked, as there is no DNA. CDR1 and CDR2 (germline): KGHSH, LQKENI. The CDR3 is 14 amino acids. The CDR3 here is CASSPGHTNYEQYF.

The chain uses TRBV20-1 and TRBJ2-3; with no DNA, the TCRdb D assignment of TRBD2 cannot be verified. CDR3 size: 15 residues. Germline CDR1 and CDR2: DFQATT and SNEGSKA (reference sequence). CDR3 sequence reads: CSVRGAGGASDTQYF.

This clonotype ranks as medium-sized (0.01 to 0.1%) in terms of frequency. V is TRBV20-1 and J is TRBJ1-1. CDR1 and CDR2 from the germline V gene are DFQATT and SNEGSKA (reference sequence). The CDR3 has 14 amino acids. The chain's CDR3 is CSASLGGRVREAFF.

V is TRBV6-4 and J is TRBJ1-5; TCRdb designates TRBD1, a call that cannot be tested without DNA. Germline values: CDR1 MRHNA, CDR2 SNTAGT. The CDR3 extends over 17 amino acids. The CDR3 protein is CASTLGDRVCSNQPQHF.

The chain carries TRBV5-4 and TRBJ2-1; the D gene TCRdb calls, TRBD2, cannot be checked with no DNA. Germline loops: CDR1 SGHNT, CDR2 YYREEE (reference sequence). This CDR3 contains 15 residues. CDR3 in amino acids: CASSLTSGGAVEQFF. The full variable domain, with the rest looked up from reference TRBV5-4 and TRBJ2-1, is ETGVTQSPTHLIKTRGQQVTLRCSSQSGHNTVSWYQQALGQGPQFIFQYYREEENGRGNFPPRFSGLQFPNYSSELNVNALELDDSALYLCASSLTSGGAVEQFFGPGTRLTVL.

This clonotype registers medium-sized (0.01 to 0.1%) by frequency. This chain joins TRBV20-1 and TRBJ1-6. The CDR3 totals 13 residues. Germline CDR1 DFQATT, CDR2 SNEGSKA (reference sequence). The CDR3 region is CSAMVRNSSPLHF.

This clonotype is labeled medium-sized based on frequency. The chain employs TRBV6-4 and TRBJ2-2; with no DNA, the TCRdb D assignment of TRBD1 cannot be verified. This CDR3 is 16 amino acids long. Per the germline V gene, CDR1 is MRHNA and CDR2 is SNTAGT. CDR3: CASSDFLTGDTGELFF.

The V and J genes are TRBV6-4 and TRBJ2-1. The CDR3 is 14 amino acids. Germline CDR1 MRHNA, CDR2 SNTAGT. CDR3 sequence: CASSDSSYSNEQFF.

CDR3 protein: CASTQRLAGPGSYNEQFF. V is TRBV2 and J is TRBJ2-1; the TCRdb call, TRBD2, lacks DNA for checking. CDR1 SNHLY and CDR2 FYNNEI come from the germline V gene. This CDR3 is 18 amino acids long. The whole variable domain, filled in from reference TRBV2 and TRBJ2-1, reads EPEVTQTPSHQVTQMGQEVILRCVPISNHLYFYWYRQILGQKVEFLVSFYNNEISEKSEIFDDQFSVERPDGSNFTLKIRSTKLEDSAMYFCASTQRLAGPGSYNEQFFGPGTRLTVL.

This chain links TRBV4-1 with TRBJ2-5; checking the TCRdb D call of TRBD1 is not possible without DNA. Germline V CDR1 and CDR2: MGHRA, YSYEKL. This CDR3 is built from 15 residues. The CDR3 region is CASSQGDRDEETQYF.

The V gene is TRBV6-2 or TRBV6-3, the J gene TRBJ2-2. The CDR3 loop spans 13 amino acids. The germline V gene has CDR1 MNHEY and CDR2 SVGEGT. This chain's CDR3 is CASSRGNTGELFF.

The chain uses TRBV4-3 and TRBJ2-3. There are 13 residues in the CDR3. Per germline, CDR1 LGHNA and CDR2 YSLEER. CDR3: CASSQELADTQYF.

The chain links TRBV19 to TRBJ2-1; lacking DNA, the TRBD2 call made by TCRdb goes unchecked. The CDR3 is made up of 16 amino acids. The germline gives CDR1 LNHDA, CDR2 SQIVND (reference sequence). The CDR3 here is CASMGGEDYWPNEQFF.

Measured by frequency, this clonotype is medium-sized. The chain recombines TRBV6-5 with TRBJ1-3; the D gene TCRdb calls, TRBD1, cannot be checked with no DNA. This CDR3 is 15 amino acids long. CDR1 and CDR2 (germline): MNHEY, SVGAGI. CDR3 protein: CASKVDRVSGNTIYF.

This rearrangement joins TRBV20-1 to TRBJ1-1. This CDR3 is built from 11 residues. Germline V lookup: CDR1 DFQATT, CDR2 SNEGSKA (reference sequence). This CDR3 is CSAIQATEAFF.

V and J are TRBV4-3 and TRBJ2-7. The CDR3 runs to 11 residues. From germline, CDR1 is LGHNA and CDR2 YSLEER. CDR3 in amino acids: CASSQGNEQYF.

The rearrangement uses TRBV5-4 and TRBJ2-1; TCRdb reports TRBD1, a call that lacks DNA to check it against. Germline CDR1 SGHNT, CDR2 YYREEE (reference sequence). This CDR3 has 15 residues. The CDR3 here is CASSPGQGVYNEQFF.

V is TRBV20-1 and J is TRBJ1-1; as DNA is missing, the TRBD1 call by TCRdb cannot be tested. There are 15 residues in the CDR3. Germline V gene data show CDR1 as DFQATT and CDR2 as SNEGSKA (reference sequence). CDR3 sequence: CSARIRLIGTGEAFF.

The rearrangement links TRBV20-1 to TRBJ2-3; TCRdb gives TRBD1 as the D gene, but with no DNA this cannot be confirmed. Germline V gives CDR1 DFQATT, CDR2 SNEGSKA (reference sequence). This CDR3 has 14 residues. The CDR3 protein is CSARSGGNTDTQYF.